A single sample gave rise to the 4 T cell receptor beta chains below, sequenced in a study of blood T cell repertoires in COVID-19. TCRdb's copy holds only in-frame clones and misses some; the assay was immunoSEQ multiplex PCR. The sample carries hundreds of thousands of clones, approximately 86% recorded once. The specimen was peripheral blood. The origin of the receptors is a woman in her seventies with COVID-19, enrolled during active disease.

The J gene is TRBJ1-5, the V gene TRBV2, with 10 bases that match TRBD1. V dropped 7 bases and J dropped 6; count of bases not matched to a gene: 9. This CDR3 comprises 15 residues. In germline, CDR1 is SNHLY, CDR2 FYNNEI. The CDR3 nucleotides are TGTGCCAGCACTACCGGGACAGGGGCAGGTCAGCCCCAGCATTTT. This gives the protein CASTTGTGAGQPQHF.

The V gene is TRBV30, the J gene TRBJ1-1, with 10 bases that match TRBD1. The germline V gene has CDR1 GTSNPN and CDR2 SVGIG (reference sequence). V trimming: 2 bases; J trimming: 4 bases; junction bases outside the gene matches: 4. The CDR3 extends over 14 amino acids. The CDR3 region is CAWSLTGGLTEAFF. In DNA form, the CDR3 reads TGTGCCTGGAGTTTGACAGGGGGCCTCACTGAAGCTTTCTTT.

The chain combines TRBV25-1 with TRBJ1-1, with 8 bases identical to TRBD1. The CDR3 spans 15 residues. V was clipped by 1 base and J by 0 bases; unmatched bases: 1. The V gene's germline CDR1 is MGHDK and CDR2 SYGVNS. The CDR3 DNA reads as TGTGCCAGCAGTGAATCGGGACAGGTGAACACTGAAGCTTTCTTT. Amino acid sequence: CASSESGQVNTEAFF.

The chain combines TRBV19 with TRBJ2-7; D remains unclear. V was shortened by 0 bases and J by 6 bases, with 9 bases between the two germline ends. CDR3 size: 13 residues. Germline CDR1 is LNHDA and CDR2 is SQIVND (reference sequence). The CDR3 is CASSIDWPREQYF. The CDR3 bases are TGTGCCAGTAGTATAGATTGGCCACGCGAGCAGTACTTC.